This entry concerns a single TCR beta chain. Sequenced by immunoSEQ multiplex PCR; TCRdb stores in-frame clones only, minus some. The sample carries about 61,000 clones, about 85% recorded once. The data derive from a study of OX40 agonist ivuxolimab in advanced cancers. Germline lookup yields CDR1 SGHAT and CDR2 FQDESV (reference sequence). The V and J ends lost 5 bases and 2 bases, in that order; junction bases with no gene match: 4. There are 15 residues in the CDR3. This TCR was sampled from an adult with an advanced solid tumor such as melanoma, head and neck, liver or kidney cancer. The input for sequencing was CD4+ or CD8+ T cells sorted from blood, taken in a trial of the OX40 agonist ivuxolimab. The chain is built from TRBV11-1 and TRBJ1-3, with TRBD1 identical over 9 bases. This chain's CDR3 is CASSRRQGAGNTIYF. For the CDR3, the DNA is TGTGCCAGCAGCCGGAGACAGGGGGCTGGAAACACCATATATTTT.